This T cell receptor (beta chain) emerged from a study of T cells in Graves' hyperthyroidism and ophthalmopathy. Study-level findings and limits: Peripheral blood also featured most of the thyroid clonotypes expanded above 0.001.

This clonotype appeared many times. The antigen is not known. Thyroid ultrasound, orbital computed tomography, clinical symptoms, and serum thyroxine and TRAb underpinned diagnoses. TCR beta CDR3 sequences were amplified from RNA transcripts. An initial round of RT-PCR targeting the TCR CDR3 relied on the HTBI primer set. Via MiXCR, TCRdb re-called the multiplex PCR reads, giving one row per CDR3 protein. The sample comprises some 210,000 distinct CDR3 sequences, more than 15% of which are singletons, and around 50% rests with the top ten. This CDR3 is built from 11 residues. Trimming stripped 8 bases from V and 3 bases from J, with 4 bases between. Germline lookup yields CDR1 SGHAT and CDR2 FQNNGV.

The TCR originated in a man aged 45 to 65 with Graves' hyperthyroidism. Sequencing used blood. The rearrangement joins TRBV11-2 to TRBJ2-2; D is unresolved. The CDR3 sequence: CASFDTGELFF. The CDR3 bases are TGTGCCAGCTTCGACACCGGGGAGCTGTTTTTT.